This entry concerns a single T cell receptor (beta chain). This clonotype was detected a few times. Its antigen specificity is not known. No base-level quality is on record; no much larger clone is a single base apart. The source of the sample is a study of T cells after yellow fever vaccination (dated by TCRdb to the late 2010s). For the wider study: Libraries from fractions with low cell numbers were prepared with the SMART-Seq v4 Ultra Low Input RNA kit. To follow T-cell clones before and after primary and booster YFV17D yellow fever vaccination, bulk TCR alpha and beta repertoires were sequenced over time. The cohort comprised two healthy male donors, one aged 18 to 30 and one aged 30 to 40 years. Blood samples were taken at several timepoints before and after primary and secondary immunization, and bulk PBMC replicates and cell subsets were isolated.

Sequencing took place on an Illumina NovaSeq 6000. TCR cDNA was made using 5'RACE template switching, a step that added a universal primer site and unique molecular identifiers. Priming for cDNA synthesis came from both the TCR alpha and TCR beta constant segments. Library amplification used two PCR steps, and the second PCR step added sample barcodes and sequencing adapters. Sequencing of the libraries was done on either Illumina HiSeq 2500 (2x100 bp) or NovaSeq (2x150 bp). As for how the authors treated the data: Demultiplexing of reads and collapsing into UMI consensus sequences were performed with MIGEC, and V(D)J alignment was carried out with MiXCR. Using edgeR on replicate PBMC samples, clonotypes were called vaccine-responding if FDR was below 0.01 and the log2 fold change was above 5 up to day 15. Each bulk clonotype received a CD4 or CD8 identity based on whether the sequenced CD4 or CD8 repertoire contained that clonotype at higher abundance. The raw public data were reprocessed by TCRdb itself: fastp quality trimming at Q25, MiXCR clonotype calling, in-frame beta chains only. Duplicate CDR3 protein sequences are folded into a single record with the most common DNA and genes. For this entry, the V and J calls and clone size follow TCRdb and not the study's own pipeline. Present in this sample are 300,000 to 350,000 distinct CDR3 sequences, approximately 4.2% of which were seen just once. Clones ranked in the top ten supply roughly a quarter of the sample.

What the treatment or condition label conveys for this sample: live attenuated yellow fever vaccine strain. Two biological replicates of bulk PBMCs were collected at each blood-draw timepoint. PBMCs were isolated from peripheral blood using a standard Ficoll-Paque protocol. TriZol was used to extract RNA from bulk PBMCs, from CD4 and CD8 fractions, and from dextramer-positive and dextramer-negative fractions. The CDR3 runs 12 amino acids, cysteine and phenylalanine included. Only the CDR3 portion is preserved as DNA: 36 bases, with reading frame beginning at the first base. Reading the germline V gene gives CDR1 MNHEY and CDR2 SVGEGT. Relative to germline, V is 8 bases shorter and J is 2 bases shorter, with 7 bases between their ends. Results the study describes overall, beyond this receptor: FACS-sorted repertoires could contain abundant contaminating clonotypes from the bulk population, so computational filtering was required. After the booster, most clones that had expanded after primary vaccination were detected again (approximately 96% of CD4 and under 90% of CD8), suggesting broad maintenance of memory. Compared with the primary T-cell response, the secondary T-cell response was weaker but faster, peaking on day 5 rather than day 15. A small fraction of clonotypes appeared in both the CD4 and CD8 compartments, likely as a result of convergent recombination. The study included only a couple of donors, which limits how far the findings can be generalized.

The chain uses TRBV6-2 or TRBV6-3 and TRBJ2-1; a confident D gene designation cannot be given. The sequencing here drew on PBMCs, taken 5 days after the yellow fever booster vaccination. This clonotype was sampled from a man between 18 and 35 years old who received the YFV17D yellow fever vaccine. CDR3 loop: CASAQTYNEQFF. Here is the DNA: TGTGCCAGCGCCCAGACCTACAATGAGCAGTTCTTC.